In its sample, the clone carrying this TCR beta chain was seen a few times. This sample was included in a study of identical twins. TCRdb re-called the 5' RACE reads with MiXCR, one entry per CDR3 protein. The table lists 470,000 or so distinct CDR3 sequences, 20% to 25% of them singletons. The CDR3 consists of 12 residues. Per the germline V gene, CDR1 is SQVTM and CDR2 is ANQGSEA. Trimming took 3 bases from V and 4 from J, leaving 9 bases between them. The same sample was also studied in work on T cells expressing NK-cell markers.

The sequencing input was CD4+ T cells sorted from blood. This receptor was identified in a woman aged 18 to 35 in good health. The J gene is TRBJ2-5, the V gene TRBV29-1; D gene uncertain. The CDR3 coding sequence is TGCAGCGTTGATCGGCAAGGAGAGACCCAGTACTTC. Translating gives CSVDRQGETQYF. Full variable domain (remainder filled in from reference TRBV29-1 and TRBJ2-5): SAVISQKPSRDICQRGTSLTIQCQVDSQVTMMFWYRQQPGQSLTLIATANQGSEATYESGFVIDKFPISRPNLTFSTLTVSNMSPEDSSIYLCSVDRQGETQYFGPGTRLLVL.